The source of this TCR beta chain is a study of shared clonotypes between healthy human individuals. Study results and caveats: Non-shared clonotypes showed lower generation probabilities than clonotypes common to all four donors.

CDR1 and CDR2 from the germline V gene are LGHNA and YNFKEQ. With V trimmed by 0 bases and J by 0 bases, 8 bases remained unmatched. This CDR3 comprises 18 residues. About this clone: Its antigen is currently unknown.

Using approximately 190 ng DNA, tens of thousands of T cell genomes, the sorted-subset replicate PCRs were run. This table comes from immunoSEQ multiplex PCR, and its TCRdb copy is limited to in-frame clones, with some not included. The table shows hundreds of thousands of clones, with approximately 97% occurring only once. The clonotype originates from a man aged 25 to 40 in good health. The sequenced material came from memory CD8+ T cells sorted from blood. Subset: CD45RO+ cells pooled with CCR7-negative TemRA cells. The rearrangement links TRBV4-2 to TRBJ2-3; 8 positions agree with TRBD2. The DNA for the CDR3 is TGTGCCAGCAGCCAAGAATCTTGGGCTAGCGGGAGCACAGATACGCAGTATTTT. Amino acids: CASSQESWASGSTDTQYF.